One and the same sample provided the 2 T cell receptor beta chains below, sequenced in a study of T cells in localized non-small cell lung cancer. Profiling relied on immunoSEQ multiplex PCR, and the TCRdb table lists in-frame clones only, not all of them. The sample gives 40,000 to 50,000 clones, roughly 90% of which show up once; roughly 2.6% is in the top ten. Sequenced here: peripheral blood, sampled before any cancer treatment. All receptors derive from a female donor of 60 years or more with stage I squamous cell lung carcinoma.

This clone was seen a few times. The CDR3 DNA reads as TGTGCCAGTTTCCGGGGGCGAGCTGATGGCTACACCTTC. It yields the protein CASFRGRADGYTF. The chain employs TRBV19 and TRBJ1-2; D perhaps matches TRBD1 (6 bases). V lost 8 bases to trimming and J lost 6 bases, with 16 bases between them. CDR1 LNHDA and CDR2 SQIVND come from the germline V gene (reference sequence). The CDR3 totals 13 residues.

The chain combines TRBV19 with TRBJ2-7; D gene unclear. Trimming cost V 3 bases and J 0 bases, with 9 bases left between them. The CDR3 length is 14 residues. Germline V gene data show CDR1 as LNHDA and CDR2 as SQIVND (reference sequence). The CDR3 DNA is TGTGCCAGTAGTATCATGGATAGCTCCTACGAGCAGTACTTC. This translates into CASSIMDSSYEQYF.